Below, 27 T cell receptor beta chains from the same sample are listed, as sequenced in a study of siplizumab effects on memory and regulatory T cells. Assay: immunoSEQ multiplex PCR; the TCRdb copy retains only in-frame clones and omits some. The table records about 100,000 clones, 80% to 95% of them present only once. What was sequenced was non-Treg CD4+ T cells sorted from blood. The receptors originated from a human donor in good health.

The chain is built from TRBV29-1 and TRBJ1-2; D gene ambiguous. This CDR3 has 14 amino acids. Trimming shortened V by 2 bases and J by 7 bases, and 17 bases separated the two germline ends. Per germline, CDR1 SQVTM and CDR2 ANQGSEA. The CDR3 DNA is TGCAGCGTTGAAAGGCTTTCCTCCGACGGTGGCTACACCTTC. Protein sequence: CSVERLSSDGGYTF.

V is TRBV14 and J is TRBJ1-2; D perhaps matches TRBD1 (5 bases). The length of the CDR3 is 13 residues. V was trimmed by 4 bases and J by 4 bases, leaving 10 bases between them. Germline V gene sequence: CDR1 SGHDN, CDR2 FVKESK. CDR3 protein: CASSLGTRYGYTF. For the CDR3, the DNA is TGTGCCAGCAGCCTCGGGACCCGCTATGGCTACACCTTC. Filled out from reference TRBV14 and TRBJ1-2, the complete variable domain reads EAGVTQFPSHSVIEKGQTVTLRCDPISGHDNLYWYRRVMGKEIKFLLHFVKESKQDESGMPNNRFLAERTGGTYSTLKVQPAELEDSGVYFCASSLGTRYGYTFGSGTRLTVV.

The chain combines TRBV11-2 with TRBJ2-4; no clear D. V was clipped by 0 bases and J by 1 base, with 10 bases between them. Germline CDR1 SGHAT, CDR2 FQNNGV. This CDR3 region has 16 residues. CDR3 in DNA: TGTGCCAGCAGCTTAGAGGCTGGTTTGGCCAAAAACATTCAGTACTTC. Its protein product is CASSLEAGLAKNIQYF.

The sample holds one count of this clone. The gene calls are TRBV4-3 and TRBJ2-3; D is unclear. CDR1 is LGHNA and CDR2 is YSLEER in the germline V gene. The V end was cut by 1 base, the J end by 4 bases, with 9 bases between. This CDR3 has 14 amino acids. The CDR3 DNA reads as TGCGCCAGCAGCCAAGGCAGCTATGCAGATACGCAGTATTTT. It codes for CASSQGSYADTQYF.

The rearrangement joins TRBV6-6 to TRBJ1-4; the D gene is possibly TRBD1 (6 bases). The CDR3 is 13 amino acids. Germline values: CDR1 MNHNY, CDR2 SVGAGI (reference sequence). The V end was cut by 2 bases, the J end by 8 bases, with 9 bases between. CDR3 region: CASSYRGDEKLFF. In nucleotides, the CDR3 is TGTGCCAGCAGTTACAGGGGGGACGAAAAACTGTTTTTT.

CDR3 residues: CASSSPNTGELFF. The CDR3, as DNA: TGTGCCAGCAGCTCCCCTAACACCGGGGAGCTGTTTTTT. The chain links TRBV7-8 to TRBJ2-2; D is unresolved. The CDR3 runs 13 residues. Germline V lookup: CDR1 SGHVS, CDR2 FQNEAQ. V was cut by 4 bases and J by 2 bases, with 5 bases left in between.

The gene calls are TRBV7-2 and TRBJ2-2; D is unresolved. Germline loops: CDR1 SGHTA, CDR2 FQGNSA. This CDR3 spans 15 amino acids. The V end lost 3 bases, the J end lost 0 bases, and 8 bases lay between the germline ends. The CDR3 here is CASSFASANTGELFF. CDR3 DNA sequence: TGTGCCAGCAGCTTCGCGTCAGCGAACACCGGGGAGCTGTTTTTT.

J is TRBJ2-5 and V is TRBV7-2, with 8 bases fitting TRBD2. The J call may not be correct, given that the DNA end is closer to TRBJ2-7. This CDR3 is 15 amino acids long. The V gene's germline CDR1 is SGHTA and CDR2 FQGNSA. The DNA for the CDR3 is TGTGCCAGCAGCTCCGCCGGGACTAGAATCTACGAGCAGTACTTC. It is translated as CASSSAGTRIYEQYF.

This chain joins TRBV7-3 and TRBJ2-1; TRBD2 matches 9 bases. V trimming: 4 bases; J trimming: 9 bases; junction bases outside the gene matches: 10. The CDR3 sequence is 15 residues long. Germline values: CDR1 SGHTA, CDR2 FQGTGA. CDR3 region: CASSSQQREESEQFF. The CDR3 nucleotides read TGTGCCAGCAGCTCCCAACAGCGGGAGGAGAGTGAGCAGTTCTTC.

The chain employs TRBV7-3 and TRBJ2-7, with 10 bases that match TRBD2. The germline CDR1 and CDR2 sequences are SGHTA and FQGTGA. CDR3 size: 13 residues. V trimming: 8 bases; J trimming: 5 bases; junction bases outside the gene matches: 6. CDR3 coding DNA: TGTGCCAGCTCCCCGACTAGCGGGCACGAGCAGTACTTC. This gives the protein CASSPTSGHEQYF.

This rearrangement joins TRBV4-1 to TRBJ2-3, with 11 nucleotides matching TRBD1. With 0 bases clipped from V and 3 bases from J, the junction kept 5 bases outside the gene matches. The CDR3 runs 17 residues. Germline CDR1 is MGHRA and CDR2 is YSYEKL. CDR3 residues: CASSQEAGTGGTDTQYF. The CDR3 bases are TGCGCCAGCAGCCAAGAAGCCGGGACAGGGGGGACAGATACGCAGTATTTT.

The V gene is TRBV2, the J gene TRBJ2-7, with D unclear. CDR3 size: 12 residues. The germline V and J ends were trimmed by 3 bases and 4 bases, with 7 bases remaining between them. Looked up from germline, CDR1 is SNHLY and CDR2 is FYNNEI. This chain's CDR3 is CASSDQGYEQYF. CDR3 DNA: TGTGCCAGCAGTGATCAAGGGTACGAGCAGTACTTC.

This sequence joins TRBV6-6 and TRBJ2-7; D is unresolved. Trimming cost V 3 bases and J 1 base, with 10 bases left between them. CDR1 is MNHNY, CDR2 SVGAGI, per germline (reference sequence). The CDR3 is 14 residues long. This chain's CDR3 is CASSYRTPSYEQYF. CDR3 nucleotides: TGTGCCAGCAGTTATCGGACGCCTTCCTACGAGCAGTACTTC.

The rearrangement joins TRBV18 to TRBJ2-3, with 9 bases aligning to TRBD2. CDR3 length: 16 amino acids. The germline gives CDR1 KGHSH, CDR2 LQKENI. V lost 0 bases and J lost 5; bases outside the gene matches: 6. Here the CDR3 DNA reads TGTGCCAGCTCACCACCGATTAGCGGGAGTGGAGATACGCAGTATTTT. Its translation: CASSPPISGSGDTQYF.

The chain is built from TRBV6-5 and TRBJ1-2; D gene uncertain. Trimming removed 3 bases from V and 6 bases from J, with 11 bases in between. The germline gives CDR1 MNHEY, CDR2 SVGAGI. The CDR3 consists of 13 residues. Written as DNA, the CDR3 is TGTGCCAGCAGTTATCTCAGCGGGGATGGCTACACCTTC. This gives the protein CASSYLSGDGYTF.

CDR3 region: CASSRDGTLNEKLFF. CDR3 DNA: TGCGCCAGCAGCAGGGACGGGACCCTTAATGAAAAACTGTTTTTT. This rearrangement joins TRBV5-1 to TRBJ1-4; D is perhaps TRBD1 (5 bases). Germline V gives CDR1 SGHRS, CDR2 YFSETQ. This CDR3 contains 15 residues. V was trimmed by 4 bases and J by 4 bases, leaving 14 bases between them.

V usage is TRBV11-3 and J usage is TRBJ2-7; D not certain. Germline lookup yields CDR1 SGHNT and CDR2 YENEEA. V was pared by 6 bases and J by 2 bases, with 5 bases between. The CDR3 runs 11 residues. The CDR3 sequence: CASRGPYEQYF. CDR3 nucleotides: TGTGCCAGCAGAGGTCCCTACGAGCAGTACTTC.

The rearrangement uses TRBV27 and TRBJ2-1, with 8 nucleotides matching TRBD2. J was trimmed by 1 base and V by 8 bases; bases with no gene match: 1. Germline V gene sequence: CDR1 MNHEY, CDR2 SMNVEV (reference sequence). This CDR3 contains 13 residues. CDR3 sequence (DNA): TGTGCCAGCCGCGGGAGGTCCTACAATGAGCAGTTCTTC. This sequence encodes CASRGRSYNEQFF.

The chain combines TRBV9 with TRBJ2-1; possibly TRBD1 for D (6 bases). Per germline, CDR1 SGDLS and CDR2 YYNGEE. With 0 bases removed from V and 9 bases from J, the gap between germline ends came to 7 bases. This CDR3 spans 12 amino acids. CDR3 nucleotides: TGTGCCAGCAGCGTAGTAGGGGGTGAGCAGTTCTTC. Encoded protein: CASSVVGGEQFF.

This chain joins TRBV4-3 and TRBJ2-6; possibly TRBD1 or TRBD2 for D (5 bases each). The germline gives CDR1 LGHNA, CDR2 YSLEER. V lost 4 bases to trimming and J lost 2 bases, with 18 bases between them. The CDR3 extends over 18 amino acids. The CDR3 region is CASSPGTGGGAGANVLTF. CDR3 in DNA: TGCGCCAGCAGCCCGGGGACCGGCGGTGGAGCTGGGGCCAACGTCCTGACTTTC.

The V gene is TRBV5-1, the J gene TRBJ2-7, with no clear D. CDR3 length: 15 residues. With 0 bases removed from V and 1 base from J, the gap between germline ends came to 11 bases. Per the germline V gene, CDR1 is SGHRS and CDR2 is YFSETQ. The DNA of the CDR3 is TGCGCCAGCAGCTTGGGAAACAGCTTATCCTACGAGCAGTACTTC. This sequence encodes CASSLGNSLSYEQYF.

The chain uses TRBV19 and TRBJ2-7, with 13 bases matching TRBD2. With V trimmed by 5 bases and J by 4 bases, 8 bases remained unmatched. CDR1 is LNHDA, CDR2 SQIVND, per germline (reference sequence). The CDR3 consists of 16 residues. The CDR3 protein is CASSAGLAGMGYEQYF. The CDR3, as DNA: TGTGCCAGTAGTGCGGGACTAGCGGGGATGGGATACGAGCAGTACTTC.

The rearrangement joins TRBV4-1 to TRBJ1-1, with 8 bases that match TRBD1. CDR3 size: 15 residues. Trimming removed 4 bases from V and 0 bases from J; junction bases left unmatched: 4. Germline V gives CDR1 MGHRA, CDR2 YSYEKL. CDR3 nucleotide sequence: TGCGCCAGCAGCCTGCCAGGGGGCTTGAACACTGAAGCTTTCTTT. This sequence encodes CASSLPGGLNTEAFF.

This clone was detected once. This chain joins TRBV6-5 and TRBJ2-2, with 8 positions matching TRBD2. This CDR3 is 15 amino acids long. CDR1 is MNHEY, CDR2 SVGAGI, per germline. The V segment lost 2 bases and the J segment 7 bases; nucleotides outside the gene matches: 6. This chain's CDR3 is CASSYRSGNGGELFF. CDR3 sequence (DNA): TGTGCCAGCAGTTACCGTAGCGGGAATGGCGGGGAGCTGTTTTTT.

The chain uses TRBV9 and TRBJ2-1, with a possible D match to TRBD2 (6 bases). The CDR3 has 15 amino acids. V dropped 3 bases and J dropped 7 bases, with 17 bases sitting between them. Germline V gene sequence: CDR1 SGDLS, CDR2 YYNGEE. CDR3 protein: CASSARLGAFNEQFF. CDR3 in DNA: TGTGCCAGCAGCGCCCGACTAGGAGCGTTTAATGAGCAGTTCTTC.

V is TRBV28 and J is TRBJ2-6; 7 bases agree with TRBD1. J gave up 3 bases and V 6 bases, and 2 bases lay outside the gene matches. CDR1 MDHEN and CDR2 SYDVKM come from the germline V gene. This CDR3 is 14 amino acids long. Written as DNA, the CDR3 is TGTGCCAGCAGGGGGGACAGTGGGGCCAACGTCCTGACTTTC. It is translated as CASRGDSGANVLTF.

The V call is TRBV29-1, the J call TRBJ2-2; D is undetermined. Per the germline V gene, CDR1 is SQVTM and CDR2 is ANQGSEA. CDR3 length equals 11 residues. V was cut by 0 bases and J by 9 bases, with 5 bases left in between. This CDR3 is CSVEDGRELFF. CDR3 nucleotide sequence: TGCAGCGTTGAAGATGGACGGGAGCTGTTTTTT.